Presented here are 20 T cell receptor beta chains from one specimen sequenced in a study of blood T cell repertoires in COVID-19. This table comes from immunoSEQ multiplex PCR, and its TCRdb copy is limited to in-frame clones, with some not included. The table has a few hundred thousand clones, around 90% seen once. The sample was peripheral blood. The receptors come from a man aged 18 to 29 with active or convalescent COVID-19.

The chain carries TRBV12-3 or TRBV12-4 and TRBJ2-7; TRBD1 matches 8 bases. After removal of 5 bases from V and 6 bases from J, the junction contained 6 bases not matched to a gene. This CDR3 spans 13 amino acids. The CDR3 region has the DNA TGTGCCAGCAGTGGGGGCGACAGGGGCGAGCAGTACTTC. Protein sequence: CASSGGDRGEQYF.

The sample holds one count of this clone. This rearrangement joins TRBV5-1 to TRBJ1-4, with TRBD1 matching over 7 bases. V gave up 6 bases and J gave up 5 bases; unmatched junction bases: 4. Germline CDR1 reads SGHRS; CDR2 reads YFSETQ. The CDR3 contains 13 residues. The CDR3 loop is CASKTGPNEKLFF. In DNA, the CDR3 is TGCGCCAGCAAGACAGGGCCGAATGAAAAACTGTTTTTT.

V usage is TRBV27 and J usage is TRBJ1-2; perhaps TRBD1 as D (5 bases). This CDR3 is built from 13 residues. Trimming left V 0 bases short and J 8 bases short, with 10 bases between. Looked up from germline, CDR1 is MNHEY and CDR2 is SMNVEV (reference sequence). The CDR3 sequence is CASSLSQGSGYTF. The CDR3 nucleotides are TGTGCCAGCAGTTTATCCCAGGGATCCGGCTACACCTTC.

This clone was found once. The rearrangement joins TRBV29-1 to TRBJ2-2; maybe TRBD1 (6 bases). The V end was cut by 6 bases, the J end by 1 base, with 12 bases between. The CDR3 loop spans 14 amino acids. Germline CDR1 and CDR2: SQVTM and ANQGSEA. The CDR3 DNA is TGCAGCGTCCTATTGACAGGGAACACCGGGGAGCTGTTTTTT. Its translation is CSVLLTGNTGELFF.

The chain uses TRBV10-3 and TRBJ2-3; 8 bases agree with TRBD2. The CDR3 loop spans 15 amino acids. J gave up 4 bases and V 6 bases, and 9 bases lay outside the gene matches. The germline CDR1 and CDR2 sequences are ENHRY and SYGVKD. The CDR3 region has the DNA TGTGCCATCAGAGTAAGCGGGAGTCGCGCAGATACGCAGTATTTT. Translated, it gives CAIRVSGSRADTQYF.

This rearrangement joins TRBV29-1 to TRBJ2-7; D remains ambiguous. The ends were cut back, 5 bases at V and 0 bases at J, with 5 bases in the middle. The CDR3 runs to 11 residues. From germline, CDR1 is SQVTM and CDR2 ANQGSEA. The CDR3 sequence: CSVTHSYEQYF. CDR3 nucleotide sequence: TGCAGCGTTACTCACTCCTACGAGCAGTACTTC.

The genes are TRBV19 and TRBJ2-1; 16 bases align to TRBD2. Trimming at V came to 5 bases and at J to 2 bases, leaving 9 bases not matched to a gene. CDR1 LNHDA and CDR2 SQIVND come from the germline V gene (reference sequence). This CDR3 has 19 amino acids. The CDR3 region has the DNA TGTGCCAGTAGTTCGGGACTAGCGGGAGGGCCACACACCTACAATGAGCAGTTCTTC. This gives the protein CASSSGLAGGPHTYNEQFF.

The CDR3 DNA sequence: TGTGCCAGCAGCTTAGCTCTGGGCACCTCTGGAAACACCATATATTTT. This sequence encodes CASSLALGTSGNTIYF. This chain links TRBV7-9 with TRBJ1-3; D remains unclear. Germline V gene lookup returns CDR1 SEHNR and CDR2 FQNEAQ (reference sequence). This CDR3 comprises 16 residues. The germline V and J ends were trimmed by 0 bases and 0 bases, with 9 bases remaining between them.

This clone came up once. The rearrangement uses TRBV7-3 and TRBJ2-1; D is perhaps TRBD2 (6 bases). Trimming took 3 bases from V and 5 from J, leaving 11 bases between them. CDR1 and CDR2 (germline): SGHTA, FQGTGA. This CDR3 is built from 14 residues. The CDR3 coding sequence is TGTGCCAGCAGCTTCACCGGGACTGACAATGAGCAGTTCTTC. Translation gives CASSFTGTDNEQFF.

The chain couples TRBV11-2 to TRBJ2-1; no firm D call. Trimming cost V 1 base and J 5 bases, with 12 bases left between them. This CDR3 has 15 residues. Germline V gives CDR1 SGHAT, CDR2 FQNNGV. The CDR3 sequence: CASSLGGSEDNEQFF. DNA for the CDR3: TGTGCCAGCAGCTTAGGTGGTAGTGAGGACAATGAGCAGTTCTTC.

A remark on this clone: The junction does not match germline at one end; this may be a read error. The chain combines TRBV27 with TRBJ2-7; 10 positions match TRBD2. The CDR3 has 13 amino acids. Looked up from germline, CDR1 is MNHEY and CDR2 is SMNVEV (reference sequence). The CDR3 DNA reads TGTGCCAGCAGGGGACTAGCGTCCTCCGAGCAGTACTTC. It yields the protein CASRGLASSEQYF.

The gene calls are TRBV29-1 and TRBJ1-4; possible D gene TRBD1, 5 bases. Between the trimmed V and J ends, which lost 5 bases and 6 bases, there was a span of 13 bases. Germline V gene lookup returns CDR1 SQVTM and CDR2 ANQGSEA. The CDR3 has 13 residues. In DNA, the CDR3 is TGCAGCGTTACCTTTGGGGGGTATGAAAAACTGTTTTTT. Residues: CSVTFGGYEKLFF.

In this sample, this clone turned up a few times. V and J are TRBV5-4 and TRBJ2-1; 13 bases agree with TRBD2. Germline V gene data show CDR1 as SGHNT and CDR2 as YYREEE (reference sequence). With 3 bases clipped from V and 7 bases from J, the junction kept 13 bases outside the gene matches. This CDR3 region has 18 residues. DNA of the CDR3: TGTGCCAGCAGCTCGACTAGCGGGGGGTACCCCTTTTGGAATGAGCAGTTCTTC. It is translated as CASSSTSGGYPFWNEQFF. The whole variable domain, remainder taken from reference TRBV5-4 and TRBJ2-1, is ETGVTQSPTHLIKTRGQQVTLRCSSQSGHNTVSWYQQALGQGPQFIFQYYREEENGRGNFPPRFSGLQFPNYSSELNVNALELDDSALYLCASSSTSGGYPFWNEQFFGPGTRLTVL.

This clone was seen more than once but under ten times. The V and J genes are TRBV10-3 and TRBJ1-1, with 7 bases that match TRBD1. V dropped 8 bases and J dropped 1; count of bases not matched to a gene: 1. From germline, CDR1 is ENHRY and CDR2 SYGVKD. This CDR3 contains 12 residues. The CDR3 protein is CAIRQGNTEAFF. In DNA, the CDR3 is TGTGCCATCCGACAGGGGAACACTGAAGCTTTCTTT.

This clone was picked up one time. The V and J genes are TRBV18 and TRBJ1-4; 7 bases align to TRBD1. Germline V CDR1 and CDR2: KGHSH, LQKENI. The CDR3 is 15 amino acids. The junction had 8 bases not matched to a gene; V was cut back by 3 bases and J by 7 bases. DNA for the CDR3: TGTGCCAGCTCACCGAACAGGGGCGCGGGTGAAAAACTGTTTTTT. Translation: CASSPNRGAGEKLFF.

The chain is built from TRBV10-3 and TRBJ2-7; D uncertain. This CDR3 spans 13 amino acids. Trimming took off 0 bases at V and 3 bases at J, with 6 bases between the two ends. In germline, CDR1 is ENHRY, CDR2 SYGVKD. The CDR3 here is CAISESLVYEQYF. The CDR3 DNA sequence: TGTGCCATCAGTGAGTCTCTAGTCTACGAGCAGTACTTC.

The chain combines TRBV5-1 with TRBJ2-2; TRBD2 might be the D (6 bases). Deletions cut 4 bases from V and 7 bases from J, with 11 bases between. CDR3 size: 13 residues. Germline V CDR1 and CDR2: SGHRS, YFSETQ. The CDR3 loop is CASSRRDGGELFF. In DNA, the CDR3 is TGCGCCAGCAGCCGGCGGGACGGCGGGGAGCTGTTTTTT. The full variable domain, its missing parts supplied by reference TRBV5-1 and TRBJ2-2, is KAGVTQTPRYLIKTRGQQVTLSCSPISGHRSVSWYQQTPGQGLQFLFEYFSETQRNKGNFPGRFSGRQFSNSRSEMNVSTLELGDSALYLCASSRRDGGELFFGEGSRLTVL.

This clone was found once. CDR3 sequence (DNA): TGTGCCAGCAGCTTAGATTTGAGCTCTGGAAACACCATATATTTT. Translated, it gives CASSLDLSSGNTIYF. V is TRBV11-2 and J is TRBJ1-3, with D unresolved. The germline CDR1 and CDR2 sequences are SGHAT and FQNNGV. The CDR3 runs 15 residues. Trimming removed 0 bases at V and 0 bases at J, with 6 bases between.

The chain couples TRBV3-1 (or the pseudogene TRBV3-2) to TRBJ2-1, with D maybe TRBD1 (6 bases). V lost 4 bases and J 16 bases, leaving 17 bases between the germline ends. Per the germline V gene, CDR1 is LGHDT and CDR2 is YNNKEL (reference sequence). CDR3 length equals 12 residues. CDR3: CASSPGMGANFF. DNA of the CDR3: TGTGCCAGCAGCCCCGGGATGGGGGCTAATTTCTTC.

The CDR3 DNA follows: TGTGCCAGCAGCTCGGGACAGGGCGGGGAGCAGTACTTC. This gives the protein CASSSGQGGEQYF. The V call is TRBV7-2, the J call TRBJ2-7; TRBD1 agrees at 9 bases. In germline, CDR1 is SGHTA, CDR2 FQGNSA. The CDR3 is 13 amino acids. The junction had 5 bases not matched to a gene; V was cut back by 4 bases and J by 7 bases.